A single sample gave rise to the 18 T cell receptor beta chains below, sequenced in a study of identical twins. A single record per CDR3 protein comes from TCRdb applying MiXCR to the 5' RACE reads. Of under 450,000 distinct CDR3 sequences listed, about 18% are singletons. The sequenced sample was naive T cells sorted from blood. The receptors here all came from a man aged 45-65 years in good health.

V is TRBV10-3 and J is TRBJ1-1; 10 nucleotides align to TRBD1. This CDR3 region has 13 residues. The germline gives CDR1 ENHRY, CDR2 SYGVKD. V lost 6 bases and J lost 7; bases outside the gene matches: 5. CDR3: CAISGDRGVEAFF. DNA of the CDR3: TGTGCCATCAGCGGGGACAGGGGCGTTGAAGCTTTCTTT.

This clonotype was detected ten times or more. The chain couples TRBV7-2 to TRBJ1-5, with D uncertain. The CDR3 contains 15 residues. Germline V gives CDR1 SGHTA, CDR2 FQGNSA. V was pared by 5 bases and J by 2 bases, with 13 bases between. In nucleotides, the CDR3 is TGTGCCAGCAGCCCAGGACCGTTTGGCAATCAGCCCCAGCATTTT. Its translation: CASSPGPFGNQPQHF. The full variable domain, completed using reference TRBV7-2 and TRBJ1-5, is GAGVSQSPSNKVTEKGKDVELRCDPISGHTALYWYRQSLGQGLEFLIYFQGNSAPDKSGLPSDRFSAERTGGSVSTLTIQRTQQEDSAVYLCASSPGPFGNQPQHFGDGTRLSIL.

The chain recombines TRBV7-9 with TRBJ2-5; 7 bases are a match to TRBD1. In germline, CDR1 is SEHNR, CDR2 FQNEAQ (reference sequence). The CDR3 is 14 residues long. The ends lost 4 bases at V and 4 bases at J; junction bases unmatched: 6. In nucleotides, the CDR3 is TGTGCCAGCAGCTGGGGGACAGCGCGAGAGACCCAGTACTTC. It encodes CASSWGTARETQYF.

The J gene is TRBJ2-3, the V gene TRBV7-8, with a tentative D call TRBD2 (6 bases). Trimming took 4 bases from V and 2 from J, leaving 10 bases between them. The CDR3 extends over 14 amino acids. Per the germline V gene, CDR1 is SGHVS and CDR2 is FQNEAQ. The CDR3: CASSSRTTTDTQYF. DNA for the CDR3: TGTGCCAGCAGCTCCAGGACTACCACAGATACGCAGTATTTT.

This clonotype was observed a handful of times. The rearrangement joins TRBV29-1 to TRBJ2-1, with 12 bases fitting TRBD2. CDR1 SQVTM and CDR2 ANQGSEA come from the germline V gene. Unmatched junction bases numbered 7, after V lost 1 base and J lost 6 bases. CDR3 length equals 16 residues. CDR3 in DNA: TGCAGCGTTGAAGGACTAGCGGGAGAGAGTATCAATGAGCAGTTCTTC. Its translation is CSVEGLAGESINEQFF.

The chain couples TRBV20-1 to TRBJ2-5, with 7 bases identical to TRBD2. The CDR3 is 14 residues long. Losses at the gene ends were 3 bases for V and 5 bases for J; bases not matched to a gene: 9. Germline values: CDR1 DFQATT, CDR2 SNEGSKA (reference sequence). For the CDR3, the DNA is TGCAGTGCTAGTCTCGGACGGGGGGTTGAGACCCAGTACTTC. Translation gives CSASLGRGVETQYF.

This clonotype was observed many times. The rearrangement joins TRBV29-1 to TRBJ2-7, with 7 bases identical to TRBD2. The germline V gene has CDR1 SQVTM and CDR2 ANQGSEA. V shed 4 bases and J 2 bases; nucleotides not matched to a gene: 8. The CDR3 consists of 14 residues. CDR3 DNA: TGCAGCGTTGGATCCGCTAGCGGTACCTACGAGCAGTACTTC. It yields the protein CSVGSASGTYEQYF.

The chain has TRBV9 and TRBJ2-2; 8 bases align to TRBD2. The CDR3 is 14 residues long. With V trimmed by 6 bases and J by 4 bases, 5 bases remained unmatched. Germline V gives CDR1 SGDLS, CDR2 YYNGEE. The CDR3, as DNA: TGTGCCAGCACGGGCGGGGGGCCCACCGGGGAGCTGTTTTTT. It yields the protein CASTGGGPTGELFF.

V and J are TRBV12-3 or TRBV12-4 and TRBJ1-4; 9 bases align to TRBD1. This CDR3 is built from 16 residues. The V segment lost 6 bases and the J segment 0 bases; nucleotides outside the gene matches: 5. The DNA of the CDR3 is TGTGCCAGCAGCCGAGGACAGGGGACAACTAATGAAAAACTGTTTTTT. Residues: CASSRGQGTTNEKLFF.

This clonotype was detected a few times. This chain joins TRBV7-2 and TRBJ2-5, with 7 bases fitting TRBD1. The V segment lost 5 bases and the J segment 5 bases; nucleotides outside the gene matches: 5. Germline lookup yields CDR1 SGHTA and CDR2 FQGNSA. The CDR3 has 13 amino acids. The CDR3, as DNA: TGTGCCAGCAGCCAGGGACAGCACGAGACCCAGTACTTC. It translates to CASSQGQHETQYF.

In DNA, the CDR3 is TGCGCCAGCAGCCACGGGTCCGCGGACGAGCAGTACTTC. Its translation is CASSHGSADEQYF. This chain uses TRBV5-1 with TRBJ2-7, with no clear D. Trimming removed 4 bases at V and 5 bases at J, with 13 bases between. Germline V gives CDR1 SGHRS, CDR2 YFSETQ. This CDR3 has 13 amino acids. Full variable domain (missing parts from reference TRBV5-1 and TRBJ2-7): KAGVTQTPRYLIKTRGQQVTLSCSPISGHRSVSWYQQTPGQGLQFLFEYFSETQRNKGNFPGRFSGRQFSNSRSEMNVSTLELGDSALYLCASSHGSADEQYFGPGTRLTVT.

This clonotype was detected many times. CDR3 nucleotide sequence: TGTGCCAGCAGCATGGGGACAGGGGGCTACGAGCAGTACTTC. Encoded protein: CASSMGTGGYEQYF. The chain carries TRBV11-2 and TRBJ2-7; 11 bases fit TRBD1. Germline V gives CDR1 SGHAT, CDR2 FQNNGV. V lost 5 bases and J lost 3; bases outside the gene matches: 3. This CDR3 is 14 amino acids long.

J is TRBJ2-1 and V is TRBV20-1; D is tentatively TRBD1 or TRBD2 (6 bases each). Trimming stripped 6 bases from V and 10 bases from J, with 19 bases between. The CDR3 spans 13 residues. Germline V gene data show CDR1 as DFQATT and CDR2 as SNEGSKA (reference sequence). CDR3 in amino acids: CSAEGGEGPEQFF. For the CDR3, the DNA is TGCAGTGCCGAGGGGGGTGAAGGCCCAGAGCAGTTCTTC.

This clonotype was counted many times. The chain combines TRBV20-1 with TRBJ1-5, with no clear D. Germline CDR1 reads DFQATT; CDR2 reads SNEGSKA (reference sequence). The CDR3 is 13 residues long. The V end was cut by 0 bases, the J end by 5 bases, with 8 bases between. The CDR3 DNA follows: TGCAGTGCTAGAGATCTATGGGATCAGCCCCAGCATTTT. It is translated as CSARDLWDQPQHF.

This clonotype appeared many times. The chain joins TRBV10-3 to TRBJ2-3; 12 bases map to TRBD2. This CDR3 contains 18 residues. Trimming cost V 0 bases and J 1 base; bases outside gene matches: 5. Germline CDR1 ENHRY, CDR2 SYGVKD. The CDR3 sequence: CAISESETSGGGTDTQYF. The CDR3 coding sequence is TGTGCCATCAGTGAGTCAGAGACTAGCGGGGGAGGCACAGATACGCAGTATTTT.

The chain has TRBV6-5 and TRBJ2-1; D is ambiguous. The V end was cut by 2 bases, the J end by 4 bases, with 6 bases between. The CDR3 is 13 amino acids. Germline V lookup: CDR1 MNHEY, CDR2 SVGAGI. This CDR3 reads CASSYGRYNEQFF. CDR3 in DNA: TGTGCCAGCAGTTACGGTAGATACAATGAGCAGTTCTTC.

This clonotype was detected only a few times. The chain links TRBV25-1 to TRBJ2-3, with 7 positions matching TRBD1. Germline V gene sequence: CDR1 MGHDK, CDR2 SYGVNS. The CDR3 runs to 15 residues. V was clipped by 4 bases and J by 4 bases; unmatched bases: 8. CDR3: CASSVRNRGADTQYF. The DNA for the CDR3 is TGTGCCAGCAGTGTCCGGAACAGGGGCGCAGATACGCAGTATTTT.

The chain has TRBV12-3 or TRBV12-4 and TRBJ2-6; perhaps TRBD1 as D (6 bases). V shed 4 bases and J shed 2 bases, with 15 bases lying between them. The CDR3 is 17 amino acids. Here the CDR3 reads CASSSTHKGAGANVLTF. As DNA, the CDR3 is TGTGCCAGCAGTTCGACTCACAAGGGGGCTGGGGCCAACGTCCTGACTTTC.